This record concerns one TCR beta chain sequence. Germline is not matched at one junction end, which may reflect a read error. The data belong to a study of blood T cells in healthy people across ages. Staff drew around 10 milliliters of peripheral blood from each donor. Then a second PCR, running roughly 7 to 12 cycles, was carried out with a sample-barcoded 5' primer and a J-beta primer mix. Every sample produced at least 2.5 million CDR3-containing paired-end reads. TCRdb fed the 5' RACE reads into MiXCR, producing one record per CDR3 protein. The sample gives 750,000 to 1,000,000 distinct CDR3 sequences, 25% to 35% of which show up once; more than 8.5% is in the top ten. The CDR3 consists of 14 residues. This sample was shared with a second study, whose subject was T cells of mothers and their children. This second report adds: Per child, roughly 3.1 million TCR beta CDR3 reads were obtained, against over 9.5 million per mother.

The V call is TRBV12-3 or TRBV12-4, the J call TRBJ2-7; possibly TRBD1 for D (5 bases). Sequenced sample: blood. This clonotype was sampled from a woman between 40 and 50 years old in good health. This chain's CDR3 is CVSSLAGATYEQYF. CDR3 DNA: TGTGTCAGCAGTTTAGCTGGGGCTACCTACGAGCAGTACTTC.